This T cell receptor (beta chain) originates from a study of blood T cells in healthy people across ages (dated by TCRdb to between 2014 and 2017). Background on the whole study: In model experiments, template switching captured roughly one uniquely barcoded TCR beta cDNA molecule for every two T cells. Age-related changes in TCR beta repertoire diversity were measured in the study by deep sequencing normalized with unique cDNA molecular identifiers. The donors were split into four age groups: young (average around 16 years), middle-aged (roughly 40), aged (roughly 65) and long-lived (over 75). To avoid experimental bias, donors of different ages were distributed randomly across sequencing lanes. For two donors (one aged 18 to 30 and one aged 80 or older), the study analyzed two additional independent replicas of 1 million unique cDNA reads from the same blood draw.

Systemically healthy Caucasian individuals from Russia, approximately 39 in total and aged about 6 to 100 years, were included as donors. About 9.6 milliliters of peripheral blood were collected from each donor into EDTA-treated Vacutainer tubes. PBMCs were isolated by Ficoll-Paque density-gradient centrifugation, with at least 6 million obtained per sample. Trizol reagent was used to extract total RNA from the PBMCs, yielding at least 5 micrograms per sample. Naive CD45RAhigh/CD27high T cell percentages were measured by flow cytometry on a PBMC aliquot from every donor. The library was generated by 5' RACE. Sequencing relied on an Illumina HiSeq 2500. A second PCR of about 6 to 11 cycles was run with a J-beta primer mix and a sample-barcoded 5' primer. Each TCR beta cDNA molecule received a unique molecular identifier from a template-switch 5' adaptor carrying 12 random nucleotides. Each sample yielded at least 2.5 million CDR3-containing paired-end reads. First-strand cDNA synthesis was performed from all RNA using the Mint cDNA synthesis kit, with priming by a TRBC-specific oligonucleotide. Following uracil-DNA glycosylase treatment, a first 18-cycle PCR with universal primers M1SS and BC2_uni_R was performed on all cDNA. Per the authors' processing: Each sample was normalized by randomly selecting 1 million high-quality reads, each carrying a distinct molecular identifier. Instead of being binned into consensus sequences, reads with shared molecular identifiers were discarded. CDR3 identification, clonotype clustering and error correction used MiTCR with a Q25 quality threshold and the strictest error-elimination algorithm. A nonparametric unseen species model using Euler transformation provided a lower-bound estimate of total TCR beta diversity. The public reads were quality trimmed at Q25 with fastp and then assembled into clones with MiXCR by TCRdb, keeping productive beta chains. CDR3 protein duplicates are merged, each entry listing the most common genes and DNA. The V and J calls were determined by TCRdb, not by the authors. The sample table shows 650,000 to 800,000 distinct CDR3 sequences, and approximately 48% are seen once. The ten largest clonotypes hold 15% to 25% of the sample.

There are 15 amino acids in the CDR3, from cysteine to phenylalanine inclusive. Only the CDR3 region is kept as DNA, spanning 45 bases read in frame from base 1. V is reduced by 0 bases and J by 4 bases, leaving a spacing of 12 bases between them. The germline V gene sets CDR1 to SGDLS and CDR2 to YYNGEE. What the work shows at the level of the full study, not this receptor alone: Because donor CMV infection status was unknown, age-related changes in expanded clonotypes were potentially confounded. Bulk unsorted PBMC profiling prevented conclusive comparison of naive and antigen-experienced compartments. Estimates of total diversity based on one million sequenced T cells were regarded as lower bounds and as underestimates. Compared with the aged group, more naive CD4+ T cells, fewer expanded clones and increased TCR diversity were shown by the long-lived group, suggesting age selection. As age increased, observed TCR beta diversity per million T cells dropped in a roughly linear way, and a significant reduction was already evident by age about 40. There was a strong correlation between observed TCR beta diversity and the percentage of naive T cells measured by flow cytometry.

On this clonotype itself: No antigen is known for it. Nothing much larger sits one base from this clone, and base qualities are not available.

The chain is made from TRBV9 and TRBJ2-3; TRBD2 is a weak D gene call, 6 bases matching. The sample comprised blood. The sequence was collected from a man in his 60s in good health. The CDR3 region: CASSVAAGSADTQYF. The DNA sequence is TGTGCCAGCAGCGTAGCGGCGGGGTCGGCAGATACGCAGTATTTT.